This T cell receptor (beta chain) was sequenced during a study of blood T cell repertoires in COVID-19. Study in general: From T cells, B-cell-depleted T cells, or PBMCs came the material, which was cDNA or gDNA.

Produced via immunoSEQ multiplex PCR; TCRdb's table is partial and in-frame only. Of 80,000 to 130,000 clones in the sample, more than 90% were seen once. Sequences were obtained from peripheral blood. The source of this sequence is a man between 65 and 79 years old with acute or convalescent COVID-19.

CDR3 in amino acids: CASSPGPTLNYGYTF. In nucleotides, the CDR3 is TGTGCCAGCAGCCCTGGGCCAACCTTAAACTATGGCTACACCTTC. This chain connects TRBV3-1 (or the pseudogene TRBV3-2) to TRBJ1-2, with D hard to call. The CDR3 spans 15 residues. The germline CDR1 and CDR2 sequences are LGHDT and YNNKEL (reference sequence). The V gene lost 4 bases and the J gene lost 2 bases, with 14 bases spanning the gap.